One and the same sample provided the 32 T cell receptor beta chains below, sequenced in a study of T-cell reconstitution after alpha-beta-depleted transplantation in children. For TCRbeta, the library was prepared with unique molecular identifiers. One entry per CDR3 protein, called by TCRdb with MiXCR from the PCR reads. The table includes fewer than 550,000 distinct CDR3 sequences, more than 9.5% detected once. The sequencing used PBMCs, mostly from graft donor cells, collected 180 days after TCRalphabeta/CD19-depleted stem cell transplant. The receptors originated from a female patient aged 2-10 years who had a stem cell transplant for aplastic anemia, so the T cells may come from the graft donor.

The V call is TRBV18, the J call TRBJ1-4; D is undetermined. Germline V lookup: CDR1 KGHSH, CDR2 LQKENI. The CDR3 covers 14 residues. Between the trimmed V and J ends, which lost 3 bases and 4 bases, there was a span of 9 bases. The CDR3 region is CASSPRPDNEKLFF. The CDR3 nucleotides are TGTGCCAGCTCACCCCGTCCGGATAATGAAAAACTGTTTTTT.

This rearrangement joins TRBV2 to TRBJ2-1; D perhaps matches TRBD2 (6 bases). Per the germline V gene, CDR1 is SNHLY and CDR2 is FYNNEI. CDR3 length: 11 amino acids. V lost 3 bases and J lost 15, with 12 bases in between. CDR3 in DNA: TGTGCCAGCAGTGAGTCCGGGAGCACGTTCTTC. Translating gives CASSESGSTFF.

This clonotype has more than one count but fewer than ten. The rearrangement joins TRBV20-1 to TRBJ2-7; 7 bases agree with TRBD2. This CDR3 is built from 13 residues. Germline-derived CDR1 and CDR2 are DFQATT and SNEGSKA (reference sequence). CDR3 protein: CSWTRQPHYEQYF. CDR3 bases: TGCAGCTGGACTAGACAACCCCATTACGAGCAGTACTTC.

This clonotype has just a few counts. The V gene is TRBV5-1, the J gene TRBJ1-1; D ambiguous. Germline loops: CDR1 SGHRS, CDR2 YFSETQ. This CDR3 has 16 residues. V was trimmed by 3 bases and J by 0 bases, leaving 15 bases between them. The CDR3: CASSYRTDPLNTEAFF. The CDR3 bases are TGCGCCAGCAGCTATAGGACCGATCCTTTGAACACTGAAGCTTTCTTT.

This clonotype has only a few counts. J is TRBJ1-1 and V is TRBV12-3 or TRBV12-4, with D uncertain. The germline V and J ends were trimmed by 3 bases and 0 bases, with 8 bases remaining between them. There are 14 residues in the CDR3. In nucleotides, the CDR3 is TGTGCCAGCAGTTTTTGGCAGATGAACACTGAAGCTTTCTTT. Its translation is CASSFWQMNTEAFF.

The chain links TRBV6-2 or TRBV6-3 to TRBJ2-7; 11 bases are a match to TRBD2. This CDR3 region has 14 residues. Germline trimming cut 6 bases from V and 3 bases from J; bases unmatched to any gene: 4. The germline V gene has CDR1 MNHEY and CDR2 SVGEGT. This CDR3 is CASSLTSGNYEQYV. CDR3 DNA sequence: TGTGCCAGCAGCCTGACTAGCGGGAACTACGAGCAGTACGTC.

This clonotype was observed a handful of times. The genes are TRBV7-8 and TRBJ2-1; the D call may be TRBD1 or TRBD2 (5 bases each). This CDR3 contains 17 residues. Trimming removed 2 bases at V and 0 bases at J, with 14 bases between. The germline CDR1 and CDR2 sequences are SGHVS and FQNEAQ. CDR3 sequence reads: CASSLRTGAYSYNEQFF. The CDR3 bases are TGTGCCAGCAGCTTACGAACCGGGGCCTACTCCTACAATGAGCAGTTCTTC.

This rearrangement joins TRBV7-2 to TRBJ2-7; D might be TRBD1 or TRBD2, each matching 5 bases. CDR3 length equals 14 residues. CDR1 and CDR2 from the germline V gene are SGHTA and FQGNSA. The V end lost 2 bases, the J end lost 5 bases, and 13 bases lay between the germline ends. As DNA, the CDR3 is TGTGCCAGCAGCTTATGGGGGTCGAAACACGAGCAGTACGTC. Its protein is CASSLWGSKHEQYV.

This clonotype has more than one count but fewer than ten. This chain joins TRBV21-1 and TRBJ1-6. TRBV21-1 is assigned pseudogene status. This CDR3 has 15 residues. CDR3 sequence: CASSNGGRYNSPLHF. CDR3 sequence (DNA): TGTGCCAGCAGCAACGGGGGGAGGTATAATTCACCCCTCCACTTT.

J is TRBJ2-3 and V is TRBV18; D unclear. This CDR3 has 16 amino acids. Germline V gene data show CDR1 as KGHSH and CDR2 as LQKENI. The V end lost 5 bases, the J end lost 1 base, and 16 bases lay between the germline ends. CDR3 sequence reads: CASSALPSRGTDTQYF. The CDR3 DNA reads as TGTGCCAGCTCAGCGCTCCCCTCTAGGGGCACAGATACGCAGTATTTT.

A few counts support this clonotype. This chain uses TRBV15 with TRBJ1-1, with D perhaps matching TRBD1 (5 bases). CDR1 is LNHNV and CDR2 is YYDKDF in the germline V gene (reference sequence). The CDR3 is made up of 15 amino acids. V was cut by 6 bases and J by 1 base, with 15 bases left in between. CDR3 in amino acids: CATSETAGWNTEAFF. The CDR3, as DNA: TGTGCCACCAGTGAGACAGCAGGGTGGAACACTGAAGCTTTCTTT.

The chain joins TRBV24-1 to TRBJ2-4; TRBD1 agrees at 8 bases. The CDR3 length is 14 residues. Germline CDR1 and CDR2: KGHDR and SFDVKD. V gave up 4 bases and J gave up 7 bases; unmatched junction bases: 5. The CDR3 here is CATSDSDRVNIQYF. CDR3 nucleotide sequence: TGTGCCACCAGTGACTCGGACAGGGTGAACATTCAGTACTTC.

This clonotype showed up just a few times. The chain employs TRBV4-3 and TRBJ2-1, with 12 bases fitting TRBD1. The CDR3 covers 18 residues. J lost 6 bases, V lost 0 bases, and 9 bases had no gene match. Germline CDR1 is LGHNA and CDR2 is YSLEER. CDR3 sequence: CASSQDNFRGQGANEQFF. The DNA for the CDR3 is TGCGCCAGCAGCCAAGATAATTTTAGGGGACAGGGGGCCAATGAGCAGTTCTTC.

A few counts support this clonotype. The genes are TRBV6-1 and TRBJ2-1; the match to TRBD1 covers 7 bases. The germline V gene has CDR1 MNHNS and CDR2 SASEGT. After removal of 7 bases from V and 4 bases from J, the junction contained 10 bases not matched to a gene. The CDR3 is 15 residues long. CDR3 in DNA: TGTGCCAGCATCAAGGGTCCAGGGGGTTACAATGAGCAGTTCTTC. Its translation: CASIKGPGGYNEQFF.

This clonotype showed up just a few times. The CDR3 sequence: CASRETGLAGGLNEQFF. In nucleotides, the CDR3 is TGTGCCAGCAGAGAGACGGGACTAGCGGGGGGTCTCAATGAGCAGTTCTTC. The chain carries TRBV7-2 and TRBJ2-1; TRBD2 aligns across 15 bases. The CDR3 sequence is 17 residues long. Germline-derived CDR1 and CDR2 are SGHTA and FQGNSA. Losses at the gene ends were 6 bases for V and 6 bases for J; bases not matched to a gene: 9.

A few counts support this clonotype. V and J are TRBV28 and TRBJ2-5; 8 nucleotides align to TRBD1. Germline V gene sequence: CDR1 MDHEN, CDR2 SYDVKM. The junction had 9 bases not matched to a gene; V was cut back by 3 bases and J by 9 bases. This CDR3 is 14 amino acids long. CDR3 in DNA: TGTGCCAGCAGTTTTCGACAGGTACAGGGGGCCCAGTACTTC. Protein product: CASSFRQVQGAQYF.

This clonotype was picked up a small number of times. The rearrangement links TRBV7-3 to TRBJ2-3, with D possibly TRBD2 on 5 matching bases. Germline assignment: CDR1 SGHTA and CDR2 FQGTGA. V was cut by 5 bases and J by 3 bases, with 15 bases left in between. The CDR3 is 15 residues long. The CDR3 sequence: CASSPVGMGTDTQYF. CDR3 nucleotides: TGTGCCAGCAGCCCGGTCGGGATGGGGACAGATACGCAGTATTTT.

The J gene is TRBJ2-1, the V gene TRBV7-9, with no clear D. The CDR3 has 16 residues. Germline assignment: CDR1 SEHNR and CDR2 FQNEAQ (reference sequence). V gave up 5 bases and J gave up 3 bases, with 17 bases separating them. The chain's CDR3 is CASSPPDGHNYNEQFF. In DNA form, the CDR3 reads TGTGCCAGCAGCCCCCCGGATGGGCATAACTACAATGAGCAGTTCTTC.

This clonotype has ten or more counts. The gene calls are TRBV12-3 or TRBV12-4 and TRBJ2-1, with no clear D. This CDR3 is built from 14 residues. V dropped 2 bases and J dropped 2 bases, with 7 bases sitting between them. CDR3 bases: TGTGCCAGCAGTTTAATCTATGCCTACAATGAGCAGTTCTTC. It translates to CASSLIYAYNEQFF.

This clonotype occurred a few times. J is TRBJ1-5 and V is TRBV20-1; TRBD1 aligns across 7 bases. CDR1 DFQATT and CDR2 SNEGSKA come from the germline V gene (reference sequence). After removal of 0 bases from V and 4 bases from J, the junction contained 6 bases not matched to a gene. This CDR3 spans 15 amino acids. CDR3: CSARDLRDSNQPQHF. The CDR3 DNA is TGCAGTGCTAGAGATCTTCGGGACAGTAATCAGCCCCAGCATTTT.

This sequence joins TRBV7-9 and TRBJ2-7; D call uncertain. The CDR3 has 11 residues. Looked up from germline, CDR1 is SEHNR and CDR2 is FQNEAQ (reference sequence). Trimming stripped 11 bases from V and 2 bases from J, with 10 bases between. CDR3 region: CAPAPPYEQYF. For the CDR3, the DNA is TGTGCCCCTGCACCTCCCTACGAGCAGTACTTC.

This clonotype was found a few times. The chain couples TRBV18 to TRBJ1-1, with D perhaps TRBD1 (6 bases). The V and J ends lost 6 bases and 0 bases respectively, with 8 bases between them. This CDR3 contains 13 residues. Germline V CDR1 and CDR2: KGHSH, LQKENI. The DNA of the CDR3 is TGTGCCAGCTCTAGGGGGATGAACACTGAAGCTTTCTTT. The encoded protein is CASSRGMNTEAFF.

CDR3 residues: CASSVEGTRGGRDTQYF. The CDR3, as DNA: TGTGCCAGCAGCGTAGAAGGTACGCGGGGGGGCAGAGATACGCAGTATTTT. The chain employs TRBV9 and TRBJ2-3; 9 bases are a match to TRBD2. Per the germline V gene, CDR1 is SGDLS and CDR2 is YYNGEE. V lost 0 bases, J lost 5 bases, and 10 bases stayed unmatched. This CDR3 has 17 amino acids.

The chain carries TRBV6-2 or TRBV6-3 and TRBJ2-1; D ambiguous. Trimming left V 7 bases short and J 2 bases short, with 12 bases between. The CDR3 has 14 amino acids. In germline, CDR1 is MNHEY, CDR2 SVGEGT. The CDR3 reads CASKNPEPYNEQFF. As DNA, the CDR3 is TGTGCCAGCAAAAACCCAGAGCCCTACAATGAGCAGTTCTTC.

The CDR3 sequence is CASSSHLSRGTEQYF. CDR3 nucleotide sequence: TGTGCCAGCAGTTCGCACCTATCCAGGGGGACCGAGCAGTACTTC. The gene calls are TRBV7-9 and TRBJ2-7; the match to TRBD1 covers 7 bases. With 6 bases clipped from V and 6 bases from J, the junction kept 14 bases outside the gene matches. The germline gives CDR1 SEHNR, CDR2 FQNEAQ (reference sequence). The CDR3 consists of 15 residues. Drawing the rest from reference TRBV7-9 and TRBJ2-7, the complete variable domain is DTGVSQNPRHKITKRGQNVTFRCDPISEHNRLYWYRQTLGQGPEFLTYFQNEAQLEKSRLLSDRFSAERPKGSFSTLEIQRTEQGDSAMYLCASSSHLSRGTEQYFGPGTRLTVT.

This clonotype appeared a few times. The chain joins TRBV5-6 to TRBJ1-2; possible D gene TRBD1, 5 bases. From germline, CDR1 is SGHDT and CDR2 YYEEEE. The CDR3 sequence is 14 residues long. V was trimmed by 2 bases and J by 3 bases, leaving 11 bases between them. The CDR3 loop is CASSLDSLYYGYTF. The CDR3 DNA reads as TGTGCCAGCAGCTTAGACAGCCTTTACTATGGCTACACCTTC.

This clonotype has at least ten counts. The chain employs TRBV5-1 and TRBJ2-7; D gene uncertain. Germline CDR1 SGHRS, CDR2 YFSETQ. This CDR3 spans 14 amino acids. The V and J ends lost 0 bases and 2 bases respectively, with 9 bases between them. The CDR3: CASSLGGSPYEQYF. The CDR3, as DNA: TGCGCCAGCAGCTTGGGAGGCAGCCCCTACGAGCAGTACTTC.

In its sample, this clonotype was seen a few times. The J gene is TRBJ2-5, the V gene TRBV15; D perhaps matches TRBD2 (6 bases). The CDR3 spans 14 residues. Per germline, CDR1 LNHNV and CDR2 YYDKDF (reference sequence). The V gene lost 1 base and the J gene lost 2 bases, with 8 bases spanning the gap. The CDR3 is CATSRGDFQETQYF. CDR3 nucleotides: TGTGCCACCAGCAGAGGGGACTTTCAAGAGACCCAGTACTTC.

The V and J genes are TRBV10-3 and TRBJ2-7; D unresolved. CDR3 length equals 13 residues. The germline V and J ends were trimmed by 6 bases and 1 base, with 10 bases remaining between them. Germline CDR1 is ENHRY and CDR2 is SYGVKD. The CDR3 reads CAIRKDVSYEQYV. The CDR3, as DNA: TGTGCCATCAGAAAGGACGTTTCCTACGAGCAGTACGTC.

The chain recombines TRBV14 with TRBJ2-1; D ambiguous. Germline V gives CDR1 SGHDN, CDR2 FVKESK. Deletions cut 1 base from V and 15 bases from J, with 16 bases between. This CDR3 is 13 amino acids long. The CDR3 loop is CASSQGFLLRRFF. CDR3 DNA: TGTGCCAGCAGCCAAGGCTTTCTCCTGCGACGGTTCTTC.

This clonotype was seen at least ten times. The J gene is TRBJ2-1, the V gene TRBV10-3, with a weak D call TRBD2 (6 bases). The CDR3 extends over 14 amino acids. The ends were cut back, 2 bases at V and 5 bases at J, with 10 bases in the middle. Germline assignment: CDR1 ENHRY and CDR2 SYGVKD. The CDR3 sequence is CAISEGRTNNEQFF. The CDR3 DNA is TGTGCCATCAGTGAGGGGAGGACGAACAATGAGCAGTTCTTC.

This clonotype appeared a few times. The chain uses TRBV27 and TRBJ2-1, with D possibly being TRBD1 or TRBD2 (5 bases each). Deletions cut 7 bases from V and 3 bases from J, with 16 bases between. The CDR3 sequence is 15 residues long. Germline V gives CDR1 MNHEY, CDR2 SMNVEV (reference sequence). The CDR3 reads CASTTPRGNYNEQFF. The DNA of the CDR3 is TGTGCCAGCACCACCCCGAGGGGAAACTACAATGAGCAGTTCTTC.